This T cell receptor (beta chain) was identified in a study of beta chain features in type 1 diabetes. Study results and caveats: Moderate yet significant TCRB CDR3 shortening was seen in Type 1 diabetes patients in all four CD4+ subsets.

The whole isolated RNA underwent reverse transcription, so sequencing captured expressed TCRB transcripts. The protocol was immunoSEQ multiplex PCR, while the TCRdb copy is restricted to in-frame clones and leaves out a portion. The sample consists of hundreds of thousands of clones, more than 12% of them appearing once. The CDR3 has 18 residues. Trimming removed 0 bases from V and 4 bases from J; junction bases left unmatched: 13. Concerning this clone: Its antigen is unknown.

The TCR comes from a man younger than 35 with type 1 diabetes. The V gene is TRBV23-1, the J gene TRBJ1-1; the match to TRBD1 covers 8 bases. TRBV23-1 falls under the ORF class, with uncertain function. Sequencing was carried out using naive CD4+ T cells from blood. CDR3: CASSQSQIQGASGTEAFF. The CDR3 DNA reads TGCGCCAGCAGTCAATCGCAGATTCAGGGGGCGTCTGGCACTGAAGCTTTCTTT.